The 26 T cell receptor beta chains in this list originate from one sample, sequenced in a study of response to subunit inactivated influenza vaccine. TCRdb passed the RT-PCR reads through MiXCR, listing each CDR3 protein once. The sample contains around 520,000 distinct CDR3 sequences, 12% of which appear only once. The sequencing here drew on PBMCs from blood, taken on the day of vaccination. These receptors were taken from a man over 45 who received an inactivated influenza vaccine.

This clonotype was detected many times. J is TRBJ1-2 and V is TRBV6-5, with 12 positions matching TRBD1. V lost 2 bases and J lost 8; bases outside the gene matches: 3. The CDR3 spans 14 residues. CDR1 MNHEY and CDR2 SVGAGI come from the germline V gene. CDR3 in DNA: TGTGCCAGCAGTTACAGGGACAGGGGGCAGGGCTACACCTTC. Its translation is CASSYRDRGQGYTF.

This clonotype has just a few counts. The chain is built from TRBV5-1 and TRBJ2-7; 10 bases align to TRBD2. The CDR3 extends over 14 amino acids. The ends lost 8 bases at V and 0 bases at J; junction bases unmatched: 5. Germline values: CDR1 SGHRS, CDR2 YFSETQ. The CDR3 region has the DNA TGCGCCAGTAAGCTAGCGGGGGACTCCTACGAGCAGTACTTC. It encodes CASKLAGDSYEQYF. Looking up the rest from reference TRBV5-1 and TRBJ2-7 gives the full variable domain: KAGVTQTPRYLIKTRGQQVTLSCSPISGHRSVSWYQQTPGQGLQFLFEYFSETQRNKGNFPGRFSGRQFSNSRSEMNVSTLELGDSALYLCASKLAGDSYEQYFGPGTRLTVT.

This clonotype appeared a single time. CDR3 coding DNA: TGTGCCAGCAGCTCCCGACAGGGGGCCAAAGATACGCAGTATTTT. Its protein product is CASSSRQGAKDTQYF. The chain links TRBV5-4 to TRBJ2-3; TRBD1 aligns across 10 bases. This CDR3 spans 15 amino acids. V shed 3 bases, J shed 5 bases, and the junction held 6 bases outside the gene matches. Looked up from germline, CDR1 is SGHNT and CDR2 is YYREEE (reference sequence).

V usage is TRBV5-1 and J usage is TRBJ1-3, with unresolved D. Per germline, CDR1 SGHRS and CDR2 YFSETQ. V dropped 1 base and J dropped 2 bases, with 10 bases sitting between them. The CDR3 runs 15 residues. CDR3 amino acids: CASSLTEQTGNTIYF. The CDR3 DNA reads TGCGCCAGCAGCTTGACGGAACAGACTGGAAACACCATATATTTT. Looking up the rest from reference TRBV5-1 and TRBJ1-3 gives the full variable domain: KAGVTQTPRYLIKTRGQQVTLSCSPISGHRSVSWYQQTPGQGLQFLFEYFSETQRNKGNFPGRFSGRQFSNSRSEMNVSTLELGDSALYLCASSLTEQTGNTIYFGEGSWLTVV.

The rearrangement links TRBV27 to TRBJ2-3; possible D gene TRBD1, 6 bases. The CDR3 length is 14 residues. Germline assignment: CDR1 MNHEY and CDR2 SMNVEV (reference sequence). Trimming left V 7 bases short and J 4 bases short, with 15 bases between. For the CDR3, the DNA is TGTGCCAGCAACACAGGGTTGGGGGCAGATACGCAGTATTTT. Amino acids: CASNTGLGADTQYF.

The chain is built from TRBV29-1 and TRBJ1-1; no reliable D call. V lost 6 bases and J 11 bases, leaving 13 bases between the germline ends. Germline CDR1 reads SQVTM; CDR2 reads ANQGSEA. CDR3 size: 10 residues. The CDR3 spells CSVLELTAFF. The CDR3 DNA reads as TGCAGCGTCCTGGAACTTACGGCTTTCTTT.

The rearrangement links TRBV12-3 or TRBV12-4 to TRBJ1-5; D might be TRBD1 (6 bases). The CDR3 length is 14 residues. V gave up 3 bases and J gave up 6 bases, with 12 bases separating them. Here the CDR3 DNA reads TGTGCCAGCAGTTTTCGGGGGGCGCGTCAGCCCCAGCATTTT. This translates into CASSFRGARQPQHF.

This clonotype has more than one count but fewer than ten. The genes are TRBV20-1 and TRBJ2-7; the D is unclear. Germline assignment: CDR1 DFQATT and CDR2 SNEGSKA (reference sequence). Trimming took 3 bases from V and 6 from J, leaving 6 bases between them. This CDR3 region has 10 residues. The DNA for the CDR3 is TGCAGTGCTAGTAGAGGCGAGCAGTACTTC. Protein sequence: CSASRGEQYF.

This clonotype came up many times. This chain's CDR3 is CASRKRDTQYF. CDR3 bases: TGTGCCAGCAGGAAAAGAGATACGCAGTATTTT. The gene calls are TRBV6-5 and TRBJ2-3, with no clear D. The germline V gene encodes CDR1 MNHEY and CDR2 SVGAGI. Trimming removed 6 bases from V and 5 bases from J, with 6 bases in between. The CDR3 contains 11 residues.

This clonotype was seen at least ten times. V gene TRBV6-2 or TRBV6-3 combines with J gene TRBJ2-3; 10 nucleotides agree with TRBD2. Germline CDR1 and CDR2: MNHEY and SVGEGT. CDR3 length equals 18 residues. J lost 3 bases, V lost 3 bases, and 12 bases had no gene match. Here the CDR3 DNA reads TGTGCCAGCAGTTATATGGTGACTAGCGGGCAGGATACAGATACGCAGTATTTT. Translating gives CASSYMVTSGQDTDTQYF.

As DNA, the CDR3 is TGTGCCAGCAGTACACCGCGCCTGGGCAATCAGCCCCAGCATTTT. This encodes CASSTPRLGNQPQHF. The chain carries TRBV6-2 or TRBV6-3 and TRBJ1-5; D is unresolved. The CDR3 length is 15 residues. V was clipped by 5 bases and J by 2 bases, with 13 bases between them. Germline assignment: CDR1 MNHEY and CDR2 SVGEGT.

The sample holds a few counts of this clonotype. V gene TRBV7-2 combines with J gene TRBJ2-1; the match to TRBD1 covers 7 bases. CDR1 is SGHTA and CDR2 is FQGNSA in the germline V gene. After removal of 4 bases from V and 15 bases from J, the junction contained 9 bases not matched to a gene. The CDR3 is made up of 12 amino acids. The CDR3 here is CASSSTGTALFF. The CDR3 nucleotides read TGTGCCAGCAGCTCTACCGGGACAGCCCTGTTCTTC.

This clonotype was found many times. The CDR3 bases are TGCAGCGTCGACGGGAACTATGGCTACACCTTC. Translating it yields CSVDGNYGYTF. V gene TRBV29-1 combines with J gene TRBJ1-2; the D is unclear. Germline V gives CDR1 SQVTM, CDR2 ANQGSEA. This CDR3 has 11 amino acids. With 6 bases removed from V and 2 bases from J, the gap between germline ends came to 7 bases.

This clonotype was found many times. The junction differs from germline at one of its ends, possibly a read error. The CDR3 DNA sequence: TGTGCCAGCAGCTTAATCTCTCAAGACACCCAGTACTTC. It yields the protein CASSLISQDTQYF. The chain links TRBV7-8 to TRBJ2-5, with D uncertain. The length of the CDR3 is 13 residues. Per the germline V gene, CDR1 is SGHVS and CDR2 is FQNEAQ.

This clonotype has more than one count but fewer than ten. This rearrangement joins TRBV20-1 to TRBJ2-7; D is possibly TRBD1 or TRBD2 (6 bases each). The CDR3 is 15 residues long. CDR1 is DFQATT and CDR2 is SNEGSKA in the germline V gene (reference sequence). Trimming left V 4 bases short and J 6 bases short, with 22 bases between. The CDR3 reads CSANPGAPRETEQYF. CDR3 in DNA: TGCAGTGCTAATCCGGGGGCACCCCGGGAGACCGAGCAGTACTTC.

The V and J genes are TRBV20-1 and TRBJ2-7; TRBD1 or TRBD2 may be the D gene (5 bases each). V lost 5 bases and J 3 bases, leaving 14 bases between the germline ends. Germline CDR1 reads DFQATT; CDR2 reads SNEGSKA (reference sequence). The CDR3 has 13 residues. The CDR3 DNA reads TGCAGTGCTGGGGGACCACTAGGCTACGAGCAGTACTTC. It translates to CSAGGPLGYEQYF.

The chain links TRBV2 to TRBJ1-2; no definite D call. CDR1 SNHLY and CDR2 FYNNEI come from the germline V gene. V lost 3 bases to trimming and J lost 0 bases, with 14 bases between them. This CDR3 contains 16 residues. CDR3 in amino acids: CASSEWEGSSNYGYTF. The CDR3 DNA follows: TGTGCCAGCAGTGAGTGGGAGGGAAGTTCTAACTATGGCTACACCTTC.

The chain carries TRBV30 and TRBJ1-1; 7 bases are a match to TRBD1. The length of the CDR3 is 14 residues. CDR1 and CDR2 from the germline V gene are GTSNPN and SVGIG (reference sequence). J gave up 5 bases and V 2 bases, and 8 bases lay outside the gene matches. The CDR3 sequence: CAWSIGTARTEAFF. DNA of the CDR3: TGTGCCTGGAGTATCGGGACAGCCAGAACTGAAGCTTTCTTT.

This clonotype was seen at least ten times. The CDR3 DNA is TGTGCCAGCAGCCCCCAAGGGGCCGGGGAGCTGTTTTTT. Translation: CASSPQGAGELFF. This chain links TRBV14 with TRBJ2-2; D is perhaps TRBD1 (5 bases). The CDR3 loop spans 13 amino acids. V lost 4 bases to trimming and J lost 6 bases, with 9 bases between them. Germline lookup yields CDR1 SGHDN and CDR2 FVKESK.

This clonotype was observed at least ten times. The rearrangement uses TRBV15 and TRBJ2-7; weak D call: TRBD2 (6 bases). Trimming took 6 bases from V and 6 from J, leaving 12 bases between them. The CDR3 length is 12 residues. CDR1 is LNHNV and CDR2 is YYDKDF in the germline V gene (reference sequence). CDR3 protein: CATSSGPSEQYF. CDR3 bases: TGTGCCACCAGTAGCGGACCCAGCGAGCAGTACTTC.

The CDR3 protein is CASSGRGTAGELFF. The CDR3 DNA is TGTGCCAGCAGTGGACGGGGGACGGCCGGGGAGCTGTTTTTT. V is TRBV6-2 or TRBV6-3 and J is TRBJ2-2; TRBD2 might be the D (6 bases). CDR1 MNHEY and CDR2 SVGEGT come from the germline V gene. V was cut by 5 bases and J by 6 bases, with 13 bases left in between. The CDR3 is 14 residues long.

The chain joins TRBV7-2 to TRBJ1-5; a possible D gene is TRBD1 (5 bases). This CDR3 has 14 residues. V was clipped by 4 bases and J by 5 bases, with 12 bases between them. From germline, CDR1 is SGHTA and CDR2 FQGNSA. The CDR3: CASSSRVGDQPQHF. CDR3 nucleotide sequence: TGTGCCAGCAGCTCACGGGTGGGGGATCAGCCCCAGCATTTT.

The genes are TRBV2 and TRBJ1-6; D might be TRBD1 (6 bases). CDR1 SNHLY and CDR2 FYNNEI come from the germline V gene. Trimming cost V 2 bases and J 2 bases, with 10 bases left between them. This CDR3 comprises 16 residues. The CDR3 bases are TGTGCCAGCAGTGAATGGGGGGGCACCTATAATTCACCCCTCCACTTT. Its translation: CASSEWGGTYNSPLHF.

The rearrangement links TRBV27 to TRBJ2-1; D ambiguous. This CDR3 has 15 amino acids. Deletions cut 1 base from V and 6 bases from J, with 13 bases between. Germline loops: CDR1 MNHEY, CDR2 SMNVEV (reference sequence). The CDR3 nucleotides are TGTGCCAGCAGTTTATTGGGGTTGGGTGCCAATGAGCAGTTCTTC. As protein: CASSLLGLGANEQFF.

The chain joins TRBV5-6 to TRBJ2-1, with D perhaps given as TRBD1 or TRBD2 (5 bases each). The ends were cut back, 0 bases at V and 9 bases at J, with 13 bases in the middle. Looked up from germline, CDR1 is SGHDT and CDR2 is YYEEEE. The CDR3 runs 14 residues. The CDR3 nucleotides read TGTGCCAGCAGCTTGGCCGGGGCCCCCGCTGAGCAGTTCTTC. Its protein product is CASSLAGAPAEQFF.

This clonotype was seen a few times. The chain joins TRBV5-1 to TRBJ1-1, with D perhaps TRBD1 (6 bases). CDR3 size: 13 residues. V lost 7 bases and J lost 0, with 10 bases in between. Germline-derived CDR1 and CDR2 are SGHRS and YFSETQ. The CDR3 loop is CASGDTMNTEAFF. As DNA, the CDR3 is TGCGCCAGCGGGGACACTATGAACACTGAAGCTTTCTTT. Combining the CDR3 with reference TRBV5-1 and TRBJ1-1 gives the whole variable domain KAGVTQTPRYLIKTRGQQVTLSCSPISGHRSVSWYQQTPGQGLQFLFEYFSETQRNKGNFPGRFSGRQFSNSRSEMNVSTLELGDSALYLCASGDTMNTEAFFGQGTRLTVV.